Presented here are 21 T cell receptor beta chains from one specimen sequenced in a study of glioma-infiltrating T cells. Amplification of TCR alpha and beta CDR3 regions from RNA used iRepertoire nested multiplex PCR. TCRdb reprocessed the multiplex PCR reads via MiXCR and lists one record per CDR3 protein. The sample lists around 190,000 distinct CDR3 sequences; 43% were seen once. The sequenced sample was glioma tissue, nonneoplastic brain tissue, or PBMCs (not recorded which). The receptors were gathered from a human donor with low-grade glioma or glioblastoma, undergoing nonglioma brain surgery, or in good health (not recorded which).

This chain connects TRBV2 to TRBJ1-6; 11 positions match TRBD1. The CDR3 length is 14 residues. V was clipped by 6 bases and J by 10 bases; unmatched bases: 5. Per the germline V gene, CDR1 is SNHLY and CDR2 is FYNNEI. This chain's CDR3 is CASSRDRGVSPLHF. The DNA for the CDR3 is TGTGCCAGCAGCCGGGACAGGGGGGTATCACCCCTCCACTTT.

This clonotype has more than one count but fewer than ten. The chain employs TRBV11-2 and TRBJ2-5, with D unresolved. The germline V and J ends were trimmed by 5 bases and 4 bases, with 11 bases remaining between them. The CDR3 has 13 residues. Per germline, CDR1 SGHAT and CDR2 FQNNGV. CDR3 nucleotides: TGTGCCAGCAGCCCTGGAGTACGAGAGACCCAGTACTTC. Translating gives CASSPGVRETQYF.

This clonotype was counted ten times or more. The genes are TRBV20-1 and TRBJ2-7; a weak D match, TRBD2 (7 bases). Trimming took 6 bases from V and 3 from J, leaving 15 bases between them. This CDR3 is 13 amino acids long. Germline CDR1 DFQATT, CDR2 SNEGSKA (reference sequence). CDR3 sequence (DNA): TGCAGTGCGCCCGGGGGGCACCACTACGAGCAGTACTTC. This gives the protein CSAPGGHHYEQYF.

This clonotype was seen at least ten times. The chain uses TRBV28 and TRBJ1-2; D is unclear. The CDR3 runs to 12 residues. Germline V gene data show CDR1 as MDHEN and CDR2 as SYDVKM. The V and J ends lost 5 bases and 1 base respectively, with 5 bases between them. The CDR3 bases are TGTGCCAGCAGTGGAAGTAACTATGGCTACACCTTC. This codes for CASSGSNYGYTF.

This clonotype was counted between two and nine times. V and J are TRBV3-1 and TRBJ2-7, with TRBD1 identical over 10 bases. Germline values: CDR1 LGHDT, CDR2 YNNKEL (reference sequence). Trimming removed 3 bases from V and 6 bases from J; junction bases left unmatched: 5. The CDR3 has 14 amino acids. As DNA, the CDR3 is TGTGCCAGCAGCCATGGGACAGGGGATCCCGAGCAGTACTTC. It yields the protein CASSHGTGDPEQYF.

The chain combines TRBV4-1 with TRBJ1-1, with a possible D match to TRBD1 (5 bases). CDR1 and CDR2 from the germline V gene are MGHRA and YSYEKL. Trimming removed 0 bases from V and 0 bases from J, with 11 bases in between. The CDR3 runs 16 residues. CDR3 nucleotides: TGCGCCAGCAGCCAAGAGGGGGGGACCATGAACACTGAAGCTTTCTTT. Encoded protein: CASSQEGGTMNTEAFF.

There are many counts of this clonotype. The chain links TRBV2 to TRBJ1-6; D gene ambiguous. The germline CDR1 and CDR2 sequences are SNHLY and FYNNEI. The V and J ends lost 1 base and 0 bases respectively, with 4 bases between them. This CDR3 contains 15 residues. The CDR3: CASSEESSYNSPLHF. CDR3 nucleotide sequence: TGTGCCAGCAGTGAAGAGAGCTCCTATAATTCACCCCTCCACTTT.

The chain carries TRBV11-1 and TRBJ2-5; D might be TRBD2 (5 bases). This CDR3 contains 15 residues. V lost 5 bases to trimming and J lost 4 bases, with 17 bases between them. Germline lookup yields CDR1 SGHAT and CDR2 FQDESV (reference sequence). CDR3: CASSASLTSGETQYF. In DNA, the CDR3 is TGTGCCAGCAGCGCATCTTTAACTAGTGGAGAGACCCAGTACTTC.

This clonotype was detected ten times or more. The chain combines TRBV27 with TRBJ1-4, with no clear D. CDR3 size: 14 residues. Germline values: CDR1 MNHEY, CDR2 SMNVEV (reference sequence). Deletions cut 4 bases from V and 7 bases from J, with 13 bases between. The CDR3, as DNA: TGTGCCAGCAGTTCCGCGACGGGGAGTGAAAAACTGTTTTTT. This encodes CASSSATGSEKLFF.

This chain links TRBV13 with TRBJ1-4; the D is unclear. The V gene's germline CDR1 is PRHDT and CDR2 FYEKMQ (reference sequence). The CDR3 covers 14 residues. V shed 5 bases and J shed 8 bases, with 15 bases lying between them. The CDR3 DNA reads as TGTGCCAGCAGCCGTAACCGGGCTGGCGAAAAACTGTTTTTT. Its translation is CASSRNRAGEKLFF. Full variable domain (remainder filled in from reference TRBV13 and TRBJ1-4): AAGVIQSPRHLIKEKRETATLKCYPIPRHDTVYWYQQGPGQDPQFLISFYEKMQSDKGSIPDRFSAQQFSDYHSELNMSSLELGDSALYFCASSRNRAGEKLFFGSGTQLSVL.

The chain joins TRBV19 to TRBJ2-1; D call uncertain. The germline V and J ends were trimmed by 5 bases and 7 bases, with 12 bases remaining between them. The length of the CDR3 is 13 residues. Germline V gives CDR1 LNHDA, CDR2 SQIVND (reference sequence). CDR3 sequence (DNA): TGTGCCAGTAGTCCCCCAGGTCAGAATGAGCAGTTCTTC. The encoded protein is CASSPPGQNEQFF.

This clonotype was seen a few times. This chain uses TRBV3-1 with TRBJ1-2; maybe TRBD1 (5 bases). The germline V and J ends were trimmed by 1 base and 0 bases, with 9 bases remaining between them. Per germline, CDR1 LGHDT and CDR2 YNNKEL (reference sequence). There are 15 residues in the CDR3. The chain's CDR3 is CASSQGLTANYGYTF. The CDR3 DNA reads as TGTGCCAGCAGCCAAGGCCTGACAGCTAACTATGGCTACACCTTC.

As to this clonotype: This may stem from a read error, because a much larger clone lies one nucleotide away. The chain has TRBV24-1 and TRBJ2-1, with a tentative D call TRBD2 (6 bases). CDR3 length: 14 amino acids. The V gene lost 8 bases and the J gene lost 4 bases, with 14 bases spanning the gap. CDR1 and CDR2 (germline): KGHDR, SFDVKD. CDR3 coding DNA: TGTGCCACCATGACTAGAGGACCTTACAATGAGCAGTTCTTC. Amino acids: CATMTRGPYNEQFF.

J is TRBJ2-1 and V is TRBV2; D ambiguous. The ends were cut back, 4 bases at V and 3 bases at J, with 7 bases in the middle. The germline gives CDR1 SNHLY, CDR2 FYNNEI. CDR3 size: 13 residues. CDR3: CASSANSYNEQFF. Written as DNA, the CDR3 is TGTGCCAGCAGTGCTAACAGCTACAATGAGCAGTTCTTC.

Notes on this clonotype: A much bigger clone sits one base away, suggesting this may be a read error. J is TRBJ1-2 and V is TRBV10-3; the D is unclear. The germline V gene encodes CDR1 ENHRY and CDR2 SYGVKD. This CDR3 is 14 amino acids long. Between the trimmed V and J ends, which lost 7 bases and 4 bases, there was a span of 16 bases. The CDR3 is CAITPSSASYGYTF. DNA of the CDR3: TGTGCCATCACCCCCTCGTCGGCATCCTATGGCTACACCTTC.

This clonotype has a count of ten or more. V usage is TRBV7-2 and J usage is TRBJ1-3, with TRBD1 as a possible D gene (5 bases). V lost 6 bases, J lost 1 base, and 19 bases lay in between. The V gene's germline CDR1 is SGHTA and CDR2 FQGNSA. The CDR3 sequence is 17 residues long. For the CDR3, the DNA is TGTGCCAGCAGGATCGCGGGGGAAGGGGAGTCTGGAAACACCATATATTTT. The encoded protein is CASRIAGEGESGNTIYF.

This clonotype was counted a single time. The chain employs TRBV19 and TRBJ1-1; D is possibly TRBD1 (5 bases). The V end was cut by 10 bases, the J end by 5 bases, with 17 bases between. The CDR3 contains 13 residues. The germline CDR1 and CDR2 sequences are LNHDA and SQIVND (reference sequence). The chain's CDR3 is CATNRKGQTEAFF. For the CDR3, the DNA is TGTGCCACTAACAGGAAGGGCCAGACTGAAGCTTTCTTT. The full variable domain, its missing parts supplied by reference TRBV19 and TRBJ1-1, is DGGITQSPKYLFRKEGQNVTLSCEQNLNHDAMYWYRQDPGQGLRLIYYSQIVNDFQKGDIAEGYSVSREKKESFPLTVTSAQKNPTAFYLCATNRKGQTEAFFGQGTRLTVV.

This clonotype was counted at least ten times. The chain is built from TRBV6-2 or TRBV6-3 and TRBJ2-3, with D possibly matching TRBD1 (5 bases). Germline lookup yields CDR1 MNHEY and CDR2 SVGEGT. Trimming stripped 3 bases from V and 0 bases from J, with 16 bases between. This CDR3 contains 17 residues. The CDR3, as DNA: TGTGCCAGCAGTTATAGCACAGGACGATCTAGCACAGATACGCAGTATTTT. As protein: CASSYSTGRSSTDTQYF.

About this clonotype: A much larger clone sits a single nucleotide away, making a read error possible. This CDR3 is missing its conserved last phenylalanine or tryptophan, likely due to a read error. The chain recombines TRBV2 with TRBJ1-1; the D is unclear. V was pared by 8 bases and J by 1 base, with 11 bases between. Germline CDR1 is SNHLY and CDR2 is FYNNEI. This CDR3 comprises 13 residues. DNA for the CDR3: TGTGCCAGCTCCGCCGGACCGAACACTGAAGCTTTCCTT. This codes for CASSAGPNTEAFL.

To note about this clonotype: Possible read error: a much larger clone is one base away. V usage is TRBV3-1 and J usage is TRBJ1-5; no firm D call. There are 15 residues in the CDR3. CDR1 LGHDT and CDR2 YNNKEL come from the germline V gene (reference sequence). This chain's CDR3 is CASSQGGVYGQAQHF. The CDR3 bases are TGTGCCAGCAGTCAAGGAGGTGTGTATGGTCAGGCCCAGCATTTT.

The chain employs TRBV7-9 and TRBJ2-7; 13 bases line up with TRBD2. The CDR3 contains 17 residues. V shed 0 bases, J shed 9 bases, and the junction held 11 bases outside the gene matches. Germline V gene data show CDR1 as SEHNR and CDR2 as FQNEAQ (reference sequence). The CDR3 region is CASSLAGLAGSLRGQYF. CDR3 nucleotide sequence: TGTGCCAGCAGCTTAGCGGGACTAGCGGGATCCCTACGCGGGCAGTACTTC.